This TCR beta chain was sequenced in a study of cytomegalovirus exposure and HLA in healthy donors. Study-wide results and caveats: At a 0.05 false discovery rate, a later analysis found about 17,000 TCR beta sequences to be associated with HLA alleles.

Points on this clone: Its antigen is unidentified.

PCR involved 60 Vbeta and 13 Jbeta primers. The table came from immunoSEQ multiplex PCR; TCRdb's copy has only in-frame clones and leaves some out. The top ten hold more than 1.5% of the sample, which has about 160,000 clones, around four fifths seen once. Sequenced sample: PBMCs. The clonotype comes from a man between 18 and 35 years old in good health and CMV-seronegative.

As DNA, the CDR3 is TGTGCCAGCAGCCCCCCCCTGCGTGGGAGAAGCACAGATACGCAGTATTTT. Protein product: CASSPPLRGRSTDTQYF. V usage is TRBV11-2 and J usage is TRBJ2-3, with D possibly being TRBD2 (5 bases). V lost 5 bases and J 0 bases, leaving 18 bases between the germline ends. The CDR3 has 17 residues. From germline, CDR1 is SGHAT and CDR2 FQNNGV.